The rows below give T cell receptor beta chains drawn from one sample of a study of control samples from healthy donors and cancer patients. Sequencing used immunoSEQ multiplex PCR; TCRdb keeps in-frame clones, though not all of them. The sample lists approximately 100,000 clones, 70% to 85% occurring once. Source material: PBMCs. All receptors derive from a man aged 65-85 years with lung cancer. The CDR3 runs from the conserved cysteine through the conserved F or W. D genes are given only for firm matches. Clone size is stated in some rows and not others, as once, few, many or a class when expanded.

>TRBV29-1|NA|NA|TRBJ2-7
TGCAGCGTTGAAGAAAGAACCTACGAGCAGTACTTC
CSVEERTYEQYF
>TRBV5-1|NA|NA|TRBJ1-3
TGCGCCAGCAGCTTCGGCGACAGCGGAAACACCATATATTTT
CASSFGDSGNTIYF
>TRBV9|TRBD2|few|TRBJ2-3
TGTGCCAGCAGCGTAGAGGTTCCGGGGGCTAGCGGGGGTACAGATACGCAGTATTTT
CASSVEVPGASGGTDTQYF
>TRBV7-2|NA|NA|TRBJ1-4
TGTGCCAGCAGCACACAACGGGGAGTCCGAGAAAAACTGTTTTTT
CASSTQRGVREKLFF
>TRBV27|TRBD1|NA|TRBJ1-1
TGTGCCAGCAGCCCTAACCCCAGGGGGAGGGCTGAAGCTTTCTTT
CASSPNPRGRAEAFF
>TRBV19|NA|NA|TRBJ2-2
TGTGCCAGTAGTACCAGGGCAGCGAACACCGGGGAGCTGTTTTTT
CASSTRAANTGELFF
>TRBV5-6|NA|once|TRBJ2-2
TGTGCCAGCAGCTTGGGGTTGGGGAACACCGGGGAGCTGTTTTTT
CASSLGLGNTGELFF
>TRBV4-3|NA|once|TRBJ2-3
TGCGCCAGCAGCCAAGAACCTCCAGGCTTCGGAGATACGCAGTATTTT
CASSQEPPGFGDTQYF
>TRBV25-1|TRBD2|NA|TRBJ2-3
TGTGCCAGCAGTTTCGGGGGGGGGACAGATACGCAGTATTTT
CASSFGGGTDTQYF
>TRBV14|TRBD1|few|TRBJ1-1
TGTGCCAGCAGCCATAGCGACAGGGGGTTGGTCGGAGGGGCTTTCTTT
CASSHSDRGLVGGAFF
>TRBV10-2|NA|many|TRBJ1-1
TGCGCCAGCAGTGATGGTCATGCAGGGGTGCCTGAAGCTTTCTTT
CASSDGHAGVPEAFF
>TRBV5-4|NA|NA|TRBJ1-1
TGTGCCAGCAGCTCCCGAAACACTGAAGCTTTCTTT
CASSSRNTEAFF
>TRBV7-9|TRBD1|NA|TRBJ2-7
TGTGCCAGCAGCGGGGCCCGGACAGGGGCCTACGAGCAGTACTTC
CASSGARTGAYEQYF
>TRBV19|NA|NA|TRBJ1-1
TGTGCCAGTAGTAGCCACAGGGAGGGTACTGAAGCTTTCTTT
CASSSHREGTEAFF
>TRBV21-1|NA|NA|TRBJ2-5
TGTGCCAGCAGCAAAGCTCACGGTTCCGGGGAGACCCAGTACTTC
CASSKAHGSGETQYF
>TRBV9|NA|once|TRBJ1-3
TGTGCCAGCAGCGTCCGCCCTTTGAGTTCTGGAAACACCATATATTTT
CASSVRPLSSGNTIYF
>TRBV10-1|NA|few|TRBJ1-1
TGCGCCAGCAGCCCCGGACAGAGGGGTGCTTTCTTT
CASSPGQRGAFF
>TRBV7-3|TRBD1|NA|TRBJ2-7
TGTGCCAGCAGCCCAACCGGGACAGCATACTCCTACGAGCAGTACTTC
CASSPTGTAYSYEQYF
>TRBV20-1|NA|NA|TRBJ2-3
TGCAGTGCTAGTCCTAATCAACTTTCTGACACAGATACGCAGTATTTT
CSASPNQLSDTDTQYF
>TRBV7-9|NA|once|TRBJ1-1
TGTGCCAGCAGCTTGTCAAATTGGGACATACCGAACACTGAAGCTTTCTTT
CASSLSNWDIPNTEAFF
>TRBV2|TRBD1|NA|TRBJ1-2
TGTGCCAGCAGCGATCGGACAGGGAAAGGGGGCTACACCTTC
CASSDRTGKGGYTF
>TRBV7-9|TRBD1|once|TRBJ1-1
TGTGCCAGCAGCCGGACAGGGAGTACTGAAGCTTTCTTT
CASSRTGSTEAFF
>TRBV24-1|NA|NA|TRBJ2-1
TGTGCCACCAGTGTGGGGACGGGCTTCATCGGCAATGAGCAGTTCTTC
CATSVGTGFIGNEQFF
>TRBV27|TRBD1|once|TRBJ2-5
TGTGCCAGCAGTTTATCCACAGGGGTGGGAGAGACCCAGTACTTC
CASSLSTGVGETQYF
>TRBV6-2/TRBV6-3|TRBD2|few|TRBJ2-1
TGTGCCAGCAGTTACTTGTCCGGTCCAGCGGGGGGGCCCTCCAAGGCCAATGAGCAGTTCTTC
CASSYLSGPAGGPSKANEQFF
>TRBV21-1|NA|NA|TRBJ1-1
TGTGCCAGCAGCAAAGCGGTCCCGGCCCGCCAGAACACTGAAGCTTTCTTT
CASSKAVPARQNTEAFF
>TRBV6-5|NA|NA|TRBJ2-1
TGTGCCAGCAGCCTACTAGGGGCCTCCTACAATGAGCAGTTCTTC
CASSLLGASYNEQFF